Detailed here is one TCR beta chain. Its specificity is not known. Germline-derived CDR1 and CDR2 are DFQATT and SNEGSKA (reference sequence). The CDR3 consists of 17 residues. The ends were cut back, 3 bases at V and 7 bases at J, with 28 bases in the middle. From the 5' RACE reads, TCRdb called clonotypes with MiXCR, one entry per CDR3 protein. This table has 450,000 or so distinct CDR3 sequences, over 11% appearing once. This specimen belongs to a study of identical twins. Broader study findings: The models gave estimates that fell short of the out-of-frame TCR alpha sharing seen in monozygotic twins. Invariant cells of the MAIT and iNKT types might have partly distorted the zero-insertion analyses.

The same sample was also used in a study of yellow fever vaccine responses in identical twins.

The sequenced sample consisted of CD4+ T cells sorted from blood. The chain links TRBV20-1 to TRBJ2-7; D remains ambiguous. The sequence derives from a woman between 18 and 29 years old in good health. CDR3 nucleotides: TGCAGTGCTAGGGTCACCCGTGCGCTCCCCATCCTGGGGGAGCAGTACTTC. This gives the protein CSARVTRALPILGEQYF.